The clone carrying this T cell receptor beta chain appeared many times. The antigen is undetermined. Axillary draining lymph nodes of breast cancer patients supplied the node samples. CDR3 length equals 15 residues. Germline V gene lookup returns CDR1 SGHKS and CDR2 YYEKEE (reference sequence). Trimming shortened V by 4 bases and J by 5 bases, and 18 bases separated the two germline ends. These data originate in a study of breast tumors, draining lymph nodes, adjacent tissues. Study findings and constraints: Tumor T cell lymph node origin was a supported hypothesis, not proven. Tumor TCR diversity was below lymph nodes but above nontumor tissue.

TCRdb passed the multiplex PCR reads through MiXCR, listing each CDR3 protein once. This table holds about 200,000 distinct CDR3 sequences, approximately 30% found once. The sequenced sample consisted of axillary lymph node tissue. The chain links TRBV5-5 to TRBJ2-5, with D maybe TRBD1 (5 bases). This TCR was sampled from a female donor with breast cancer. Some clones in this sample may be carry-over from other donors' samples. CDR3 amino acids: CASSPVWGGEETQYF. For the CDR3, the DNA is TGTGCCAGCAGCCCTGTTTGGGGCGGAGAGGAGACCCAGTACTTC.